This TCR beta chain was recorded in a study of blood T cells in healthy people across ages. Study results and limitations: Naive T cell percentage showed a strong correlation with TCR beta diversity. Unsorted PBMCs blocked a conclusive comparison of naive and antigen-experienced cells.

CDR3 length: 15 amino acids. The junction had 3 bases not matched to a gene; V was cut back by 1 base and J by 3 bases. Germline V gene data show CDR1 as SNHLY and CDR2 as FYNNEI. Only a few counts were recorded for this clonotype. Its antigen is still unknown. Aged roughly 6 to 90, donors were systemically healthy Caucasians from Russia. A minimum of 5 micrograms of total RNA was extracted per sample. Primed by a sample-barcoded 5' primer and a J-beta primer mix, a second PCR proceeded for roughly 6 to 12 cycles. TCRdb used MiXCR to reprocess the 5' RACE reads, holding one entry per CDR3 protein. This table holds about 1,800,000 distinct CDR3 sequences, 28% found once.

Sequenced: blood. The source of this sequence is a woman in her twenties or thirties in good health. The chain combines TRBV2 with TRBJ2-7; TRBD1 matches 10 bases. As DNA, the CDR3 is TGTGCCAGCAGTGAAGTTGGGACAGGGGTCTACGAGCAGTACTTC. It specifies CASSEVGTGVYEQYF.